The next 8 T cell receptor beta chains were all read from a single sample in a study of identical twins. TCRdb analysed the 5' RACE reads with MiXCR anew, one entry per CDR3 protein. This table has a few hundred thousand distinct CDR3 sequences, roughly a tenth appearing once. The material sequenced was memory T cells sorted from blood. These receptors all stem from a man between 45 and 60 years old in good health.

This clonotype was found many times. V usage is TRBV20-1 and J usage is TRBJ2-1; 7 nucleotides agree with TRBD2. Germline CDR1 DFQATT, CDR2 SNEGSKA (reference sequence). The V and J ends lost 1 base and 0 bases, in that order; junction bases with no gene match: 3. This CDR3 spans 15 amino acids. The CDR3 region is CSARGGGSSYNEQFF. DNA for the CDR3: TGCAGTGCTAGAGGAGGCGGGAGCTCCTACAATGAGCAGTTCTTC.

This clonotype was detected ten times or more. The chain uses TRBV20-1 and TRBJ1-4; D call uncertain. V was clipped by 0 bases and J by 2 bases, with 13 bases between them. This CDR3 comprises 16 residues. The germline CDR1 and CDR2 sequences are DFQATT and SNEGSKA (reference sequence). CDR3 loop: CSARDIMSGTNEKLFF. Here the CDR3 DNA reads TGCAGTGCTAGAGATATTATGTCCGGCACTAATGAAAAACTGTTTTTT.

This clonotype was seen many times. The chain carries TRBV7-2 and TRBJ2-2, with D perhaps matching TRBD1 (6 bases). The V gene's germline CDR1 is SGHTA and CDR2 FQGNSA. V shed 0 bases and J shed 0 bases, with 8 bases lying between them. The CDR3 is 16 amino acids. The CDR3 loop is CASSLATGANTGELFF. As DNA, the CDR3 is TGTGCCAGCAGCTTAGCGACAGGAGCGAACACCGGGGAGCTGTTTTTT.

Concerning this clonotype itself: Possible read error: a much larger clone is one base away. This chain connects TRBV6-1 to TRBJ2-2; 11 bases align to TRBD1. After removal of 4 bases from V and 4 bases from J, the junction contained 5 bases not matched to a gene. This CDR3 is built from 16 residues. Germline loops: CDR1 MNHNS, CDR2 SASEGT. The CDR3 region has the DNA TGTGCCAGCAGTGCCCGGACAGGGGGCGGCACCGGGGAGCTGTTTTTT. This codes for CASSARTGGGTGELFF.

Many counts were recorded for this clonotype. This chain uses TRBV28 with TRBJ2-7; TRBD1 aligns across 10 bases. J was trimmed by 2 bases and V by 4 bases; bases with no gene match: 11. The germline V gene has CDR1 MDHEN and CDR2 SYDVKM. The CDR3 consists of 17 residues. The CDR3 spells CASSYHGGTGDTYEQYF. The CDR3 DNA sequence: TGTGCCAGCAGTTATCATGGGGGGACAGGGGACACCTACGAGCAGTACTTC.

This clonotype occurred a few times. A clone one base away is much larger, so this may be a read error. This chain joins TRBV14 and TRBJ1-2; possible D gene TRBD1, 5 bases. V was trimmed by 4 bases and J by 5 bases, leaving 17 bases between them. Germline CDR1 SGHDN, CDR2 FVKESK. The CDR3 runs to 15 residues. CDR3 protein: CASSRLPGGGYGYTF. The CDR3 DNA sequence: TGTGCCAGCAGCCGCCTTCCGGGGGGAGGATATGGCTACACCTTC.

This clonotype was seen more than once but under ten times. The chain joins TRBV29-1 to TRBJ2-7; D is undetermined. The CDR3 sequence is 12 residues long. Germline lookup yields CDR1 SQVTM and CDR2 ANQGSEA. The V end was cut by 6 bases, the J end by 0 bases, with 9 bases between. The CDR3, as DNA: TGCAGCGTCGTCGACAACTCCTACGAGCAGTACTTC. This codes for CSVVDNSYEQYF.

This clonotype was observed many times. The CDR3 region is CASSQRGGRGTDTQYF. In nucleotides, the CDR3 is TGTGCCAGCAGCCAGAGGGGGGGCCGAGGCACAGATACGCAGTATTTT. This sequence joins TRBV3-1 and TRBJ2-3, with a weak D call TRBD2 (7 bases). This CDR3 contains 16 residues. CDR1 LGHDT and CDR2 YNNKEL come from the germline V gene (reference sequence). V shed 3 bases and J shed 1 base, with 14 bases lying between them.